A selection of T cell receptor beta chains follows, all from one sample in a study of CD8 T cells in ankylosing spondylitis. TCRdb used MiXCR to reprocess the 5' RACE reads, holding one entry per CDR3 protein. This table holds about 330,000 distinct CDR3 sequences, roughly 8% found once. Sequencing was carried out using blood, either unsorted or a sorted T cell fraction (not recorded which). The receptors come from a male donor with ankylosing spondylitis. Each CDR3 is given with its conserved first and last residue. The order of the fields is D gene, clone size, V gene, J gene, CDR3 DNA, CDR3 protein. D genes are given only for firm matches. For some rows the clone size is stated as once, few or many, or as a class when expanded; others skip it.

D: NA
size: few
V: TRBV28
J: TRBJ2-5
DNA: TGTGCCAGCACTTCGACAGAAGAGACCCAGTACTTC
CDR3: CASTSTEETQYF

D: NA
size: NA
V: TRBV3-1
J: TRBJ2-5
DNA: TGTGCCAGCACGGGCGAGACCCAGTACTTC
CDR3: CASTGETQYF

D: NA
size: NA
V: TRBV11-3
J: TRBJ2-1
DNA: TGTGCCAGCAGCTCCTTAGCGGCCCCCATTCCAGATGAGCAGTTCTTC
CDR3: CASSSLAAPIPDEQFF

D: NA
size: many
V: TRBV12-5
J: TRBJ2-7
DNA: TGTGCTAGTGGTTTGGGGTACTACGAGCAGTACTTC
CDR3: CASGLGYYEQYF

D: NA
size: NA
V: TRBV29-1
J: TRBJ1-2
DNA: TGCAGCGTGAGGGACGAGGTCCATGGCTACACCTTC
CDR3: CSVRDEVHGYTF

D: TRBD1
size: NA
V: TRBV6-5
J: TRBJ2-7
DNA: TGTGCCAGCAGTTCCGGGACAGAGAAGTACTTC
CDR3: CASSSGTEKYF

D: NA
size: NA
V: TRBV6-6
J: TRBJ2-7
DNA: TGTGCCAGCAGGGGGCCTTTCTACGAGCAGTACTTC
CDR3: CASRGPFYEQYF

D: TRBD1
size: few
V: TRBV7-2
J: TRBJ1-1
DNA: TGTGCCAGCAGCTTACGGACAGGGTTGACTGAAGCTTTCTTT
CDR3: CASSLRTGLTEAFF

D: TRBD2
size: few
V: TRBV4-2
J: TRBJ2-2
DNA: TGTGCCAGCAGCCAAGACGGCATCGGGAGGGTCGCCGGGGAGCTGTTTTTT
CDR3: CASSQDGIGRVAGELFF

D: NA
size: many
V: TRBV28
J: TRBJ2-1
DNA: TGTGCCAGCAACGCGGGACAGTCCTACAATGAGCAGTTCTTC
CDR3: CASNAGQSYNEQFF

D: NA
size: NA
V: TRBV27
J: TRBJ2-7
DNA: TGTGCCAGCAGTTTCAGACACCTGAGCTCCTACGAGCAGTACTTC
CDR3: CASSFRHLSSYEQYF

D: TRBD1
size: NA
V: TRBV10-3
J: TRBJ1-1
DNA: TGTGCCATCAGGGAGGGGGCTGGGTACACTGAAGCTTTCTTT
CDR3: CAIREGAGYTEAFF

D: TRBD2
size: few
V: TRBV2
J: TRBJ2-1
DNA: TGTGCCAGCAGAAGAGCGGGAGGCCCGTACAATGAGCAGTTCTTC
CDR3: CASRRAGGPYNEQFF

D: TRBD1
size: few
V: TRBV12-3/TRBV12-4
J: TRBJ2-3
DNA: TGTGCCAGCAGGGCCGGGGACAGACACACAGATACGCAGTATTTT
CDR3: CASRAGDRHTDTQYF

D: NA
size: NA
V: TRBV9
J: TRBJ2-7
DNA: TGTGCCAGCAGCGCCGGCGGACTGGGCGTCTACGAGCAGTACTTC
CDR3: CASSAGGLGVYEQYF

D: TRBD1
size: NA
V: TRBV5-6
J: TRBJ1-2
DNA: TGTGCCAGCAGCTTGGCCCTCGGACAGGGGTATGGCTACACCTTC
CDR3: CASSLALGQGYGYTF

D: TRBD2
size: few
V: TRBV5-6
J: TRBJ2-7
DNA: TGTGCCAGCAGCCCGGGGGGTCTCAACGAGCAGTACTTC
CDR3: CASSPGGLNEQYF

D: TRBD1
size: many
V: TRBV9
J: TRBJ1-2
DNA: TGTGCCAGCAGTAGGGAGGGGGCCTCTAACTATGGCTACACCTTC
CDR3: CASSREGASNYGYTF

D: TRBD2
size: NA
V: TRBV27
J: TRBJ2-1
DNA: TGTGCCAGCAGTCAGGCGGCGGCTAGCGGCTACAATGAGCAGTTCTTC
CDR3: CASSQAAASGYNEQFF

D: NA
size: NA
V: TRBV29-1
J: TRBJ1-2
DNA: TGCAGCGTTTTTCCTTTGTCAGACTTCACAGGGGGCTACACCTTC
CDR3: CSVFPLSDFTGGYTF

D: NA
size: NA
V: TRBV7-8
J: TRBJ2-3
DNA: TGTGCCAGCAGCTCCAGGGTTTATACGCAGTATTTT
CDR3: CASSSRVYTQYF

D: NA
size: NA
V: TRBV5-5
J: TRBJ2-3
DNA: TGTGCCAGCAGCTTGCTCAGAGAATATGCGGTCGATACGCAGTATTTT
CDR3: CASSLLREYAVDTQYF

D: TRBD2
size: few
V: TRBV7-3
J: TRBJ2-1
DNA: TGTGCCAGCAGCTTGCCTAGCGGGAACAATGAGCAGTTCTTC
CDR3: CASSLPSGNNEQFF

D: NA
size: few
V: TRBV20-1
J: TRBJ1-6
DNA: TGCAGTGCTTTTGTGACAGGCGAGGGGTCACCCCTCCACTTT
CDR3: CSAFVTGEGSPLHF

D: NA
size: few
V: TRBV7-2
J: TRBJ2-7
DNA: TGTGCCAGCAGCTCGCCTCGCGGCCGAGGGACCGAGCAGTACTTC
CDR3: CASSSPRGRGTEQYF

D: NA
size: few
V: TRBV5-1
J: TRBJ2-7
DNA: TGCGCCAGCAGCTTTGGTGGGCAAAGCTCCTACGAGCAGTACTTC
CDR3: CASSFGGQSSYEQYF

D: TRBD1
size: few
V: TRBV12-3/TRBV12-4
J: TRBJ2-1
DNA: TGTGCCAGCAGTTTAATAAGGGGGCCCGATGACAATGAGCAGTTCTTC
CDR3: CASSLIRGPDDNEQFF

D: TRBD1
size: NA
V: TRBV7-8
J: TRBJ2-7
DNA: TGTGCCAGCAGCTTAGCGCAGGGGGGACAGGGCTACTACGAGCAGTACTTC
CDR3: CASSLAQGGQGYYEQYF

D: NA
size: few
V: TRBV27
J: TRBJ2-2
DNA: TGTGCCAGCAGTCCCAGGTCCTACTGGGGGACCGGGGAGCTGTTTTTT
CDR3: CASSPRSYWGTGELFF

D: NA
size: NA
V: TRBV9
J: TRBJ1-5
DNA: TGTGCCAGCAGCGTAGGTCCAGGAGGGGCGGGTCAGCCCCAGCATTTT
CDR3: CASSVGPGGAGQPQHF

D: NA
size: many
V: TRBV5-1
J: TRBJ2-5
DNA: TGCGCCAGCAGCTTAATGGAGACCCAGTACTTC
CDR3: CASSLMETQYF

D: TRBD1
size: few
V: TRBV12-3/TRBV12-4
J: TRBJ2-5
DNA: TGTGCCAGCACCCCCTCCCGGGGACAGGGGTTGGAGACCCAGTACTTC
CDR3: CASTPSRGQGLETQYF

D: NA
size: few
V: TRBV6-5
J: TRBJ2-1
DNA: TGTGCCAGCAGTTATTTGAGACTACCCCGTAATGAGCAGTTCTTC
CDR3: CASSYLRLPRNEQFF

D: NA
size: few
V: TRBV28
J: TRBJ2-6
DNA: TGTGCCAGCAGTTTATTGGTGGCTACCTCTGGGGCCAACGTCCTGACTTTC
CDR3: CASSLLVATSGANVLTF

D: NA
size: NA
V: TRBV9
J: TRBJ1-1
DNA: TGTGCCAGCAGCGTAGCGGGGATGGGCACTGAAGCTTTCTTT
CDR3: CASSVAGMGTEAFF

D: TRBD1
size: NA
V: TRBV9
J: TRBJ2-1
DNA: TGTGCCAGCAGCGCCCGTCCCGGACAGGTGGTCAATGAGCAGTTCTTC
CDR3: CASSARPGQVVNEQFF

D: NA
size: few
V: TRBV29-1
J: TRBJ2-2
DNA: TGCAGCGCATGGGCACCCGCGAACACCGGGGAGCTGTTTTTT
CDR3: CSAWAPANTGELFF

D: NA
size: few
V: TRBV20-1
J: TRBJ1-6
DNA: TGCAGTGCTAGATCGAGGGGATCCTATAATTCACCCCTCCACTTT
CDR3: CSARSRGSYNSPLHF